The 32 T cell receptor beta chains below come from one sample, sequenced in a study of OX40 agonist ivuxolimab in advanced cancers. The repertoire was sequenced with immunoSEQ multiplex PCR; TCRdb's copy has only in-frame clones and lacks some. Among about 69,000 clones, about 83% were seen once, and the ten largest hold roughly 6.1%. The sample was CD4+ or CD8+ T cells sorted from blood, taken in a trial of the OX40 agonist ivuxolimab. The receptors here all came from an adult with an advanced solid tumor such as melanoma, head and neck, liver or kidney cancer.

This clone was observed once. This sequence joins TRBV27 and TRBJ1-2; D might be TRBD1 (5 bases). Looked up from germline, CDR1 is MNHEY and CDR2 is SMNVEV (reference sequence). The CDR3 is 16 amino acids. Trimming pared 9 bases from V and 0 bases from J, leaving 20 bases between. The CDR3 loop is CARYKTGPHTNYGYTF. The CDR3 DNA reads TGTGCCAGGTACAAGACGGGACCCCATACTAACTATGGCTACACCTTC.

This clone was found once. The chain couples TRBV7-3 to TRBJ2-3; TRBD2 aligns across 7 bases. In germline, CDR1 is SGHTA, CDR2 FQGTGA. Germline trimming cut 1 base from V and 0 bases from J; bases unmatched to any gene: 1. The CDR3 has 15 residues. The CDR3 nucleotides are TGTGCCAGCAGCTTAAGGGGGGGTAGCACAGATACGCAGTATTTT. This gives the protein CASSLRGGSTDTQYF.

This chain links TRBV11-2 with TRBJ2-7; D not certain. CDR1 and CDR2 (germline): SGHAT, FQNNGV. The V gene lost 0 bases and the J gene lost 2 bases, with 8 bases spanning the gap. The CDR3 has 14 residues. The CDR3 here is CASSLDGYTYEQYF. The DNA for the CDR3 is TGTGCCAGCAGCTTAGACGGGTATACCTACGAGCAGTACTTC.

This chain links TRBV5-1 with TRBJ2-5; tentatively, D is TRBD1 (6 bases). The J call may be faulty, since TRBJ2-7 better matches the DNA end. Germline values: CDR1 SGHRS, CDR2 YFSETQ. CDR3 length equals 14 residues. Here the CDR3 DNA reads TGCGCCAGCAGCGCCGGACAGCTTCACCACGAGCAGTACTTC. Translating gives CASSAGQLHHEQYF.

V usage is TRBV15 and J usage is TRBJ1-5; no clear D gene. The CDR3 totals 14 residues. Trimming left V 1 base short and J 3 bases short, with 7 bases between. Germline values: CDR1 LNHNV, CDR2 YYDKDF (reference sequence). The CDR3 reads CATSRGGNNQPQHF. The CDR3 bases are TGTGCCACCAGCAGAGGGGGTAACAATCAGCCCCAGCATTTT.

The gene calls are TRBV11-3 and TRBJ1-5; tentative D call: TRBD1 (5 bases). V was pared by 3 bases and J by 1 base, with 10 bases between. The CDR3 is made up of 15 amino acids. CDR1 SGHNT and CDR2 YENEEA come from the germline V gene. The CDR3 protein is CASSLGPPSNQPQHF. The DNA of the CDR3 is TGTGCCAGCAGCTTGGGACCGCCGAGCAATCAGCCCCAGCATTTT. Together with reference TRBV11-3 and TRBJ1-5, the CDR3 gives the full variable domain: EAGVVQSPRYKIIEKKQPVAFWCNPISGHNTLYWYLQNLGQGPELLIRYENEEAVDDSQLPKDRFSAERLKGVDSTLKIQPAELGDSAVYLCASSLGPPSNQPQHFGDGTRLSIL.

This rearrangement joins TRBV25-1 to TRBJ2-7, with unresolved D. This CDR3 spans 12 amino acids. The germline V gene encodes CDR1 MGHDK and CDR2 SYGVNS. The V gene lost 2 bases and the J gene lost 2 bases, with 4 bases spanning the gap. The CDR3 DNA is TGTGCCAGCAGTGAAAATACCTACGAGCAGTACTTC. Amino acids: CASSENTYEQYF.

This clone turned up a few times. The chain is built from TRBV7-9 and TRBJ2-1; 9 positions match TRBD1. The CDR3 is made up of 15 amino acids. J lost 8 bases, V lost 5 bases, and 10 bases had no gene match. Germline assignment: CDR1 SEHNR and CDR2 FQNEAQ (reference sequence). CDR3 sequence: CASSLTGGFMDEQFF. CDR3 bases: TGTGCCAGCAGCCTTACAGGGGGCTTTATGGATGAGCAGTTCTTC. The entire variable domain, with the rest obtained from reference TRBV7-9 and TRBJ2-1, is as follows: DTGVSQNPRHKITKRGQNVTFRCDPISEHNRLYWYRQTLGQGPEFLTYFQNEAQLEKSRLLSDRFSAERPKGSFSTLEIQRTEQGDSAMYLCASSLTGGFMDEQFFGPGTRLTVL.

CDR3 protein: CASSPRGLQETQYF. CDR3 coding DNA: TGTGCCAGCTCACCACGCGGCCTCCAAGAGACCCAGTACTTC. The chain recombines TRBV18 with TRBJ2-5, with D unclear. CDR1 is KGHSH and CDR2 is LQKENI in the germline V gene. Trimming removed 1 base from V and 1 base from J, with 7 bases in between. This CDR3 has 14 residues.

This chain joins TRBV6-5 and TRBJ1-2; weak D call: TRBD1 (5 bases). V dropped 6 bases and J dropped 11 bases, with 22 bases sitting between them. The CDR3 length is 14 residues. Germline V lookup: CDR1 MNHEY, CDR2 SVGAGI. The CDR3 here is CASRTSDVDRRYTF. The CDR3 DNA reads TGTGCCAGCAGGACCTCCGACGTAGACAGAAGGTACACCTTC.

The chain carries TRBV7-2 and TRBJ2-1; the D is unclear. The CDR3 runs 13 residues. The V end lost 1 base, the J end lost 1 base, and 2 bases lay between the germline ends. Germline CDR1 is SGHTA and CDR2 is FQGNSA. Here the CDR3 reads CASSLGSYNEQFF. The CDR3 nucleotides read TGTGCCAGCAGCTTAGGTTCCTACAATGAGCAGTTCTTC.

The V and J genes are TRBV30 and TRBJ2-3; D remains unclear. The length of the CDR3 is 11 residues. V was clipped by 1 base and J by 10 bases, with 9 bases between them. Germline CDR1 and CDR2: GTSNPN and SVGIG (reference sequence). CDR3 nucleotides: TGTGCCTGGAGTGGCCCCCTAGCGCAGTATTTT. Its translation: CAWSGPLAQYF. Full variable domain (outside the CDR3, taken from reference TRBV30 and TRBJ2-3): SQTIHQWPATLVQPVGSPLSLECTVEGTSNPNLYWYRQAAGRGLQLLFYSVGIGQISSEVPQNLSASRPQDRQFILSSKKLLLSDSGFYLCAWSGPLAQYFGPGTRLTVL.

The chain joins TRBV7-2 to TRBJ2-1; possible D gene TRBD2, 7 bases. Trimming removed 2 bases at V and 3 bases at J, with 17 bases between. CDR1 and CDR2 from the germline V gene are SGHTA and FQGNSA. The CDR3 has 17 residues. The DNA of the CDR3 is TGTGCCAGCAGCTTATTGTGGGGGGGCTTAAACTACAATGAGCAGTTCTTC. This codes for CASSLLWGGLNYNEQFF.

V gene TRBV2 combines with J gene TRBJ1-6; D may be TRBD1 (5 bases). Trimming took off 6 bases at V and 6 bases at J, with 12 bases between the two ends. The germline V gene encodes CDR1 SNHLY and CDR2 FYNNEI. This CDR3 is built from 14 residues. The CDR3 loop reads CASRGDPFNSPLHF. The CDR3 region has the DNA TGTGCCAGCAGAGGGGACCCATTTAATTCACCCCTCCACTTT.

This clone occurred once. This chain joins TRBV10-2 and TRBJ2-7; D might be TRBD1 (6 bases). Germline loops: CDR1 WSHSY, CDR2 SAAADI. This CDR3 contains 13 residues. The ends were cut back, 6 bases at V and 2 bases at J, with 11 bases in the middle. The CDR3, as DNA: TGCGCCAGCAGAGACAGGCCCACCTACGAGCAGTACTTC. Translation: CASRDRPTYEQYF.

This clone was detected once. The CDR3 DNA reads as TGTGCCAGCAGTTCCGGGACAGGGGCGATTAACTATGGCTACACCTTC. Residues: CASSSGTGAINYGYTF. The V gene is TRBV6-5, the J gene TRBJ1-2; 10 bases match TRBD1. J was trimmed by 1 base and V by 4 bases; bases with no gene match: 6. CDR3 length equals 16 residues. Germline V lookup: CDR1 MNHEY, CDR2 SVGAGI.

The V gene is TRBV4-2, the J gene TRBJ2-5; no clear D gene. Per the germline V gene, CDR1 is LGHNA and CDR2 is YNFKEQ. V was trimmed by 5 bases and J by 5 bases, leaving 12 bases between them. The CDR3 sequence is 13 residues long. Here the CDR3 DNA reads TGTGCCAGCAGCTTTTGGGCCTTGGAGACCCAGTACTTC. This encodes CASSFWALETQYF.

This clone has just a few counts. V usage is TRBV27 and J usage is TRBJ1-2, with 8 bases that match TRBD1. Trimming at V came to 7 bases and at J to 8 bases, leaving 9 bases not matched to a gene. Germline V gene sequence: CDR1 MNHEY, CDR2 SMNVEV (reference sequence). The CDR3 runs 13 residues. The CDR3 coding sequence is TGTGCCAGCACCTCGACAGGGGAAAGGGGCTACACCTTC. Its translation: CASTSTGERGYTF.

The J gene is TRBJ1-2, the V gene TRBV6-5; TRBD1 might be the D (6 bases). Trimming pared 6 bases from V and 1 base from J, leaving 15 bases between. CDR1 and CDR2 from the germline V gene are MNHEY and SVGAGI. CDR3 length: 15 amino acids. CDR3 sequence (DNA): TGTGCCAGCAGGCGGACAGTTTCCTTTAACTATGGCTACACCTTC. Translated, it gives CASRRTVSFNYGYTF.

The rearrangement uses TRBV18 and TRBJ1-1, with 9 bases matching TRBD1. The germline CDR1 and CDR2 sequences are KGHSH and LQKENI. The CDR3 has 18 residues. After removal of 1 base from V and 4 bases from J, the junction contained 13 bases not matched to a gene. The CDR3 DNA reads TGTGCCAGCTCACCACGTTTGGGACAGGGCATGGATAGCACTGAAGCTTTCTTT. Its translation: CASSPRLGQGMDSTEAFF.

The chain joins TRBV12-5 to TRBJ2-6, with 7 nucleotides matching TRBD1. Germline loops: CDR1 LGHNT, CDR2 FRNRAP. V lost 7 bases, J lost 2 bases, and 5 bases stayed unmatched. The length of the CDR3 is 15 residues. The CDR3 bases are TGTGCTAGTGCCCCCACAGGGGCTGGGGCCAACGTCCTGACTTTC. It specifies CASAPTGAGANVLTF.

The count of this clone is one. V is TRBV7-2 and J is TRBJ2-6; no clear D gene. Germline values: CDR1 SGHTA, CDR2 FQGNSA. Trimming removed 6 bases at V and 2 bases at J, with 14 bases between. The CDR3 totals 16 residues. The CDR3 here is CASSSVLTAGANVLTF. The CDR3 DNA reads TGTGCCAGCAGTTCGGTTCTGACGGCTGGGGCCAACGTCCTGACTTTC.

This chain joins TRBV15 and TRBJ2-1, with 8 bases identical to TRBD2. The germline V gene has CDR1 LNHNV and CDR2 YYDKDF (reference sequence). The CDR3 totals 16 residues. Trimming took 1 base from V and 4 from J; bases not matched to a gene: 6. The CDR3 region has the DNA TGTGCCACCAGCAGAGGGGGGCGGGGGGTATACAATGAGCAGTTCTTC. Translation: CATSRGGRGVYNEQFF.

CDR3 DNA: TGTGCCAGCAGTTACGGACAGCTAGGGGCCAACGTCCTGACTTTC. Protein: CASSYGQLGANVLTF. The rearrangement links TRBV6-5 to TRBJ2-6; the D gene is possibly TRBD1 (6 bases). The germline V gene encodes CDR1 MNHEY and CDR2 SVGAGI. The CDR3 is 15 amino acids. V lost 2 bases to trimming and J lost 4 bases, with 9 bases between them.

This clone was picked up one time. V is TRBV28 and J is TRBJ1-6; 7 bases match TRBD1. The CDR3 is 15 residues long. Germline-derived CDR1 and CDR2 are MDHEN and SYDVKM. The junction had 10 bases not matched to a gene; V was cut back by 6 bases and J by 8 bases. The CDR3 protein is CASSPPTGRYSPLHF. The CDR3 nucleotides read TGTGCCAGCAGCCCCCCGACAGGGCGCTATTCACCCCTCCACTTT.

The chain carries TRBV19 and TRBJ1-2; possibly TRBD1 for D (5 bases). Germline values: CDR1 LNHDA, CDR2 SQIVND (reference sequence). The V and J ends lost 4 bases and 6 bases respectively, with 6 bases between them. The CDR3 sequence is 11 residues long. The CDR3 region is CASSRDHGYTF. The CDR3 bases are TGTGCCAGTAGTAGGGACCATGGCTACACCTTC.

This chain connects TRBV7-2 to TRBJ2-5; D possibly matches TRBD1 or TRBD2 (6 bases each). Germline CDR1 and CDR2: SGHTA and FQGNSA. CDR3 size: 15 residues. V was trimmed by 1 base and J by 3 bases, leaving 12 bases between them. DNA for the CDR3: TGTGCCAGCAGCTTAGGAGGGGGGCGGGAAGAGACCCAGTACTTC. As protein: CASSLGGGREETQYF.

The chain uses TRBV11-2 and TRBJ2-5; D ambiguous. The DNA end favors TRBJ2-7, so the J call may be wrong. This CDR3 is built from 12 residues. CDR1 is SGHAT and CDR2 is FQNNGV in the germline V gene. The CDR3 is CASSLGAYEQYF. The CDR3 coding sequence is TGTGCCAGCAGCTTAGGGGCCTACGAGCAGTACTTC.

The gene calls are TRBV5-1 and TRBJ2-1, with 7 bases identical to TRBD2. The CDR3 extends over 13 amino acids. Trimming at V came to 8 bases and at J to 9 bases, leaving 11 bases not matched to a gene. CDR1 and CDR2 (germline): SGHRS, YFSETQ. DNA of the CDR3: TGCGCCAGTAATATTAACGCGGGAGCTGAGCAGTTCTTC. The encoded protein is CASNINAGAEQFF.

V usage is TRBV5-1 and J usage is TRBJ1-1; D gene uncertain. The V gene's germline CDR1 is SGHRS and CDR2 YFSETQ. The CDR3 spans 14 residues. V was clipped by 6 bases and J by 2 bases, with 14 bases between them. The CDR3 spells CASTQSPVNTEAFF. The CDR3 nucleotides are TGCGCCAGCACCCAATCCCCAGTAAACACTGAAGCTTTCTTT.

The V call is TRBV19, the J call TRBJ2-1; D is perhaps TRBD1 (5 bases). The V gene lost 5 bases and the J gene lost 4 bases, with 9 bases spanning the gap. From germline, CDR1 is LNHDA and CDR2 SQIVND (reference sequence). The CDR3 has 13 residues. The CDR3 loop reads CASSPRQYNEQFF. Written as DNA, the CDR3 is TGTGCCAGTAGTCCCCGACAGTACAATGAGCAGTTCTTC.

This CDR3 is CASSPGAGQVSYEQYF. The CDR3 DNA follows: TGTGCCAGCTCACCCGGGGCGGGACAGGTCTCCTACGAGCAGTACTTC. V usage is TRBV18 and J usage is TRBJ2-7, with 8 bases lining up with TRBD1. With V trimmed by 3 bases and J by 0 bases, 7 bases remained unmatched. This CDR3 comprises 16 residues. Germline CDR1 KGHSH, CDR2 LQKENI.